The clone carrying this TCR beta chain was detected ten times or more. As yet, its antigen is unknown. These data belong to a study of metastatic and nonmetastatic thyroid tumors. As for the study in general: Repertoire comparisons spanned blood and tumor or nodule tissue from malignant and benign thyroid patients.

Study conclusions and caveats: When malignant thyroid tumors were compared with benign nodules, TCR beta diversity was reportedly significantly higher in the malignant tumors. This held in both blood and tumor samples.

Per germline, CDR1 ENHRY and CDR2 SYGVKD. The trim removed 0 bases at V and 6 bases at J, leaving 0 bases unmatched. CDR3 length equals 15 residues. Study processing details: Using the CDR3 differences seen across clinicopathological groups, the authors built a distant-metastasis classifier for papillary thyroid cancer, which was meant to discriminate distant-metastatic patients. TCRdb reanalyzed the PCR reads via MiXCR. In this record, the V and J calls reflect TCRdb's handling and not the investigators' own analysis. Of under 30,000 clones detected, approximately 22% appear once; the ten largest clones hold about 30%. Patients had received no treatment of any kind before thyroid surgery.

Input material: blood. The receptor's source is a male donor with papillary thyroid cancer or a benign thyroid nodule (not recorded which). Some clones in this sample may be carry-over from other donors' samples. The V call is TRBV10-3, the J call TRBJ1-6; 9 bases are a match to TRBD1. The CDR3: CAISESTGGNSPLHF. The CDR3 nucleotides are TGTGCCATCAGTGAGTCGACAGGGGGTAATTCACCCCTCCACTTT.